The clone carrying this TCR beta chain was counted only a few times. The antigen is unknown. Germline loops: CDR1 DFQATT, CDR2 SNEGSKA (reference sequence). Trimming cost V 1 base and J 0 bases; bases outside gene matches: 8. CDR3 size: 17 residues. The authors made TCR cDNA by 5'RACE template switching, adding a universal primer site and UMIs. MiXCR, applied by TCRdb to the 5' RACE reads, yields one record per CDR3 protein. Of under 600,000 distinct CDR3 sequences in the sample, 13% were seen once. This entry belongs to a study of T cells after yellow fever vaccination. Points from the study as a whole: Abundant clonotypes from the bulk population could have been carried over as contaminants into FACS-sorted repertoires. A weaker but faster secondary response was observed, peaking on day 5 versus 15. Most clones from primary vaccination resurfaced after the booster (under 97% CD4, about 91% CD8).

The sequence was obtained from a man aged 30 to 45 who received the YFV17D yellow fever vaccine. This chain connects TRBV20-1 to TRBJ2-2, with 7 bases matching TRBD2. The material sequenced was PBMCs, taken on the day of the yellow fever booster vaccination. The CDR3 protein is CSARVPRGETNTGELFF. CDR3 coding DNA: TGCAGTGCTAGAGTCCCTCGGGGGGAAACGAACACCGGGGAGCTGTTTTTT.